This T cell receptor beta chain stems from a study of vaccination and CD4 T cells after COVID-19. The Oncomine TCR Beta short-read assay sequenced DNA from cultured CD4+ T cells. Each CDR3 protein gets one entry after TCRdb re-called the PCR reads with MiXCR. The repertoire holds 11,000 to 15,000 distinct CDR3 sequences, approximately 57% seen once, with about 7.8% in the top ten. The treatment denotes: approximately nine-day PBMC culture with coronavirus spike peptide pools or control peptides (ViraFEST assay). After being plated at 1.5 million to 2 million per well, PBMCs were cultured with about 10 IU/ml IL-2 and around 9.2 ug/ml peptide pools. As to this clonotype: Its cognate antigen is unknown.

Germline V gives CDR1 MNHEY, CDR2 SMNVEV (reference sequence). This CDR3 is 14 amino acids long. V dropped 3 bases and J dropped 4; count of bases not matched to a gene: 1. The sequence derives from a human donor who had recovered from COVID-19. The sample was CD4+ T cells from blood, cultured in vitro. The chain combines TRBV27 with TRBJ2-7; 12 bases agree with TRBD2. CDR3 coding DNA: TGTGCCAGCAGTTTTACTAGCGGGAGGTACGAGCAGTACTTC. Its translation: CASSFTSGRYEQYF.